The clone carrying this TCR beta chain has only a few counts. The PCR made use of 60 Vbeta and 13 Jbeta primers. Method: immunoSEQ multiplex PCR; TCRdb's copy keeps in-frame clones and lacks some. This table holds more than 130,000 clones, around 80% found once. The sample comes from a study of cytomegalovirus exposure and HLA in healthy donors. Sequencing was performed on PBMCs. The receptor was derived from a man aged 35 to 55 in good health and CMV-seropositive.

CDR3 DNA: TGCAGCACGACTAGCGGTGGGACCCAGTACTTC. Its protein product is CSTTSGGTQYF. The chain combines TRBV20-1 with TRBJ2-5; 9 nucleotides match TRBD2. This CDR3 has 11 residues. Germline lookup yields CDR1 DFQATT and CDR2 SNEGSKA (reference sequence).